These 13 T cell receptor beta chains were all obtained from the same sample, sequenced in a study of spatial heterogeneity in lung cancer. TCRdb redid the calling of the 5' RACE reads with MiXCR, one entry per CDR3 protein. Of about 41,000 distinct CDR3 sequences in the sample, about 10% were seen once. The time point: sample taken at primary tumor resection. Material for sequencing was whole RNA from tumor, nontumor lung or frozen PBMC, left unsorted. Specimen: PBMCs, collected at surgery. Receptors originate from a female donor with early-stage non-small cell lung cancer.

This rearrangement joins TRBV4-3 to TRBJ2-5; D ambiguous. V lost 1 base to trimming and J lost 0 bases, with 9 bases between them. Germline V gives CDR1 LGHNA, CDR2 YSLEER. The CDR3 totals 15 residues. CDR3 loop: CASSQVRTNQETQYF. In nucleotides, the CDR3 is TGCGCCAGCAGCCAAGTGCGGACCAACCAAGAGACCCAGTACTTC.

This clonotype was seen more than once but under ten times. The CDR3 nucleotides read TGTGCCAGCAGCCCCAGTAAACGGGGGGGCCTCGATACGCAGTATTTT. Translating it yields CASSPSKRGGLDTQYF. The V gene is TRBV11-2, the J gene TRBJ2-3; 8 bases match TRBD2. This CDR3 has 16 residues. Trimming removed 5 bases from V and 6 bases from J; junction bases left unmatched: 13. From germline, CDR1 is SGHAT and CDR2 FQNNGV.

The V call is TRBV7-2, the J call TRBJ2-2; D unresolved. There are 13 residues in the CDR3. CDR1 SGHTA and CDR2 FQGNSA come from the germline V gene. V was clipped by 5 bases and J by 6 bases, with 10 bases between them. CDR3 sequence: CASSLSSPGELFF. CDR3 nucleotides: TGTGCCAGCAGCCTCTCCTCTCCCGGGGAGCTGTTTTTT.

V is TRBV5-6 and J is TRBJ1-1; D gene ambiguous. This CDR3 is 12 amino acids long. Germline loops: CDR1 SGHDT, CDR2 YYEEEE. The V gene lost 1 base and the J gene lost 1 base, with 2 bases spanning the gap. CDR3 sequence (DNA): TGTGCCAGCAGCTTGCCGAACACTGAAGCTTTCTTT. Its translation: CASSLPNTEAFF.

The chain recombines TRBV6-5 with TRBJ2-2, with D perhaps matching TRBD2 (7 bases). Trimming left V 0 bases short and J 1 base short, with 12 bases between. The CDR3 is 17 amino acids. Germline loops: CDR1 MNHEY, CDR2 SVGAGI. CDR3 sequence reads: CASSYSKRGGNTGELFF. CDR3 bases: TGTGCCAGCAGTTACTCGAAGAGGGGGGGGAACACCGGGGAGCTGTTTTTT.

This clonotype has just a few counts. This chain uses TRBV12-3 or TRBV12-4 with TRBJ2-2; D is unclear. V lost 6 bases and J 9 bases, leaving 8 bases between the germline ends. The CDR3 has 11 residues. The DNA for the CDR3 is TGTGCCAGCAGCTACAGCCGGGAGCTGTTTTTT. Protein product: CASSYSRELFF.

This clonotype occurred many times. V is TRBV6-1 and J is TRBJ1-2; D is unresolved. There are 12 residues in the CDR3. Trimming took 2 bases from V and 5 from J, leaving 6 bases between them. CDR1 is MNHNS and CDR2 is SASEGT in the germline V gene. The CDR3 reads CASSEQAYGYTF. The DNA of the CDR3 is TGTGCCAGCAGTGAACAGGCGTATGGCTACACCTTC.

CDR3 loop: CSARTSAGELFF. CDR3 in DNA: TGCAGTGCTAGGACCTCTGCCGGGGAGCTGTTTTTT. The chain has TRBV20-1 and TRBJ2-2; D unclear. CDR1 DFQATT and CDR2 SNEGSKA come from the germline V gene (reference sequence). The CDR3 spans 12 residues. Trimming shortened V by 3 bases and J by 6 bases, and 8 bases separated the two germline ends.

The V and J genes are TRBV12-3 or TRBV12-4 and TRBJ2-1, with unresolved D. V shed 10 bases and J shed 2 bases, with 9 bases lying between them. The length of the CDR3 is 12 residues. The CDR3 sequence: CATSRAYNEQFF. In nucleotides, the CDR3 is TGTGCCACCTCCCGGGCCTACAATGAGCAGTTCTTC.

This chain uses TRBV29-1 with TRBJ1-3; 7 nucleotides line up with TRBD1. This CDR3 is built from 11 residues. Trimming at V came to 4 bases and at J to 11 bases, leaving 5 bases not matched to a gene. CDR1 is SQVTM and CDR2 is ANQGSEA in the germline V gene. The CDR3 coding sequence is TGCAGCGTTGGACAGGGCCTAGCCATATATTTT. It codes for CSVGQGLAIYF.

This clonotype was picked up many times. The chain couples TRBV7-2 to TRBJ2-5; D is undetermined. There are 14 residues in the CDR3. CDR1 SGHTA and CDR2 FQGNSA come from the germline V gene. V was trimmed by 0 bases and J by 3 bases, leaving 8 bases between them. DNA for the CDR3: TGTGCCAGCAGCTTAGCCGCCAGAGAAGAGACCCAGTACTTC. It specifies CASSLAAREETQYF.

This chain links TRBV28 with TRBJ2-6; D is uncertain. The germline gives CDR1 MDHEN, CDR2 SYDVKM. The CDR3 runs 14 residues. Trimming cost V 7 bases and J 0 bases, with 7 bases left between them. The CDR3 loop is CASISFSGANVLTF. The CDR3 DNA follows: TGTGCCAGCATCTCTTTCTCTGGGGCCAACGTCCTGACTTTC. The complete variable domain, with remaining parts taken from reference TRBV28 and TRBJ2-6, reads DVKVTQSSRYLVKRTGEKVFLECVQDMDHENMFWYRQDPGLGLRLIYFSYDVKMKEKGDIPEGYSVSREKKERFSLILESASTNQTSMYLCASISFSGANVLTFGAGSRLTVL.

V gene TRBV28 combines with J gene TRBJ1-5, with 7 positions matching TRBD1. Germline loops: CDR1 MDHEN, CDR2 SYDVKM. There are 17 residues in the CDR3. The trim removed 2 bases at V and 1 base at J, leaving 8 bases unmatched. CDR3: CASSLPSGQISNQPQHF. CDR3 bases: TGTGCCAGCAGTTTACCGTCGGGACAGATCAGCAATCAGCCCCAGCATTTT.